The present entry profiles one T cell receptor (beta chain) with its context. Its specificity is unknown. The CDR3 is made up of 14 amino acids. V lost 5 bases and J lost 1, with 11 bases in between. Germline CDR1 reads LNHDA; CDR2 reads SQIVND (reference sequence). Data came from immunoSEQ multiplex PCR; TCRdb stores just in-frame clones and leaves some out. The sample consists of some 170,000 clones, approximately 91% of them appearing once. This sample is drawn from a study of T cell responses to AZD1222 COVID-19 vaccine. General observations from the study: Breadth and depth of Spike-specific TCRs rose after two AZD1222 doses.

The sequence was collected from an adult in good health. The chain joins TRBV19 to TRBJ1-1; D call uncertain. Material: peripheral blood, obtained on day 0 of AZD1222 vaccination. The CDR3 bases are TGTGCCAGTAGTTCCCGACGGTCGAACACTGAAGCTTTCTTT. Amino acid sequence: CASSSRRSNTEAFF.